This TCR beta chain emerged from a study of CD4+ T cells in melanoma. Points from the study as a whole: Neoantigen-specific CD4+ T cells in melanoma reportedly had diverse differentiation states. A reported correlation linked neoantigen-specific CD4+ T cells to CD8+, macrophage and B cell function.

This clone was seen only a few times. Its matching antigen is unknown. CDR1 and CDR2 from the germline V gene are SNHLY and FYNNEI. The CDR3 sequence is 13 residues long. The ends were cut back, 11 bases at V and 0 bases at J, with 13 bases in the middle. Libraries were prepared by immunoSEQ multiplex PCR; TCRdb keeps only in-frame clonotypes and omits some of them. Of over 5,500 clones listed, around 50% were seen once; the top ten hold 16%. This sequence originates from a human donor with melanoma. Material: cells from a culture (not recorded whether cultured in vitro). The genes are TRBV2 and TRBJ2-5, with D maybe TRBD2 (6 bases). CDR3 protein: CAGVGLYQETQYF. In DNA form, the CDR3 reads TGTGCCGGGGTGGGACTTTACCAAGAGACCCAGTACTTC.